This T cell receptor beta chain was recorded in a study of T-cell reconstitution after alpha-beta-depleted transplantation in children. Per the germline V gene, CDR1 is DFQATT and CDR2 is SNEGSKA (reference sequence). V shed 2 bases and J 5 bases; nucleotides not matched to a gene: 16. This CDR3 has 18 amino acids. This sample's TCRbeta library carried unique molecular identifier barcodes. TCRdb reprocessed the PCR reads via MiXCR and lists one record per CDR3 protein. The sample includes about 500,000 distinct CDR3 sequences, about 33% seen only once; the top ten take under 3%. This clonotype was counted only a few times.

This TCR was sampled from a human donor who donated a stem cell graft to a child with aplastic anemia. The material sequenced was PBMCs from the stem cell graft donor, taken from the stem cell graft. The chain has TRBV20-1 and TRBJ2-5, with 11 positions matching TRBD2. The CDR3 spells CSARWGPSGRTSWETQYF. The CDR3 nucleotides read TGCAGTGCTAGATGGGGCCCTAGCGGGAGGACGAGTTGGGAGACCCAGTACTTC.